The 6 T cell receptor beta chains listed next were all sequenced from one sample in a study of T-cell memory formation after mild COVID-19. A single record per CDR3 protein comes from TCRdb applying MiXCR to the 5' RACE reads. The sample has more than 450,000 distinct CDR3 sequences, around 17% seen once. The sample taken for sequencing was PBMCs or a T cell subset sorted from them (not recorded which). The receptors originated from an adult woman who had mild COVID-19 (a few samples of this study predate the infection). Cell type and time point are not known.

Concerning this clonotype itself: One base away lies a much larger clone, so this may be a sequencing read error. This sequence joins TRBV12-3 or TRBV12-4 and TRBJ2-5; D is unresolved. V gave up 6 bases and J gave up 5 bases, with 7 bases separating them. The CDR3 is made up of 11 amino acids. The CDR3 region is CASRSEETQYF. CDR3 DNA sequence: TGTGCCAGCAGATCGGAGGAGACCCAGTACTTC.

In nucleotides, the CDR3 is TGCGCCAGCACCGAACAGGGCACCACTGAAGCTTTCTTT. This codes for CASTEQGTTEAFF. The rearrangement joins TRBV5-1 to TRBJ1-1, with D maybe TRBD1 (6 bases). The germline CDR1 and CDR2 sequences are SGHRS and YFSETQ. Between the trimmed V and J ends, which lost 6 bases and 4 bases, there was a span of 13 bases. The CDR3 spans 13 residues.

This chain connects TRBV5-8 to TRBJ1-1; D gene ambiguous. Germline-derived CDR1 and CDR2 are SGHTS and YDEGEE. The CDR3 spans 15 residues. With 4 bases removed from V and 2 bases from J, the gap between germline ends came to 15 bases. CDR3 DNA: TGTGCCAGCAGCCCAGAACTGATTACCAACACTGAAGCTTTCTTT. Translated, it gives CASSPELITNTEAFF.

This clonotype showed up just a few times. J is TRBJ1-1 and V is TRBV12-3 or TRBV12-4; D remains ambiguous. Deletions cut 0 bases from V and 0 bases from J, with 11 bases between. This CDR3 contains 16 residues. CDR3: CASSLALAAVNTEAFF. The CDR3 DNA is TGTGCCAGCAGTTTAGCGCTGGCAGCCGTGAACACTGAAGCTTTCTTT.

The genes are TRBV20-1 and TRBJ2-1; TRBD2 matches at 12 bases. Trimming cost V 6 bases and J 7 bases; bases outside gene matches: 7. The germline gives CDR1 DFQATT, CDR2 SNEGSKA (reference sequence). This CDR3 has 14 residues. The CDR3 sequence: CSATTSGGLNEQFF. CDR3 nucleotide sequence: TGCAGTGCAACCACTAGCGGGGGGCTTAATGAGCAGTTCTTC.

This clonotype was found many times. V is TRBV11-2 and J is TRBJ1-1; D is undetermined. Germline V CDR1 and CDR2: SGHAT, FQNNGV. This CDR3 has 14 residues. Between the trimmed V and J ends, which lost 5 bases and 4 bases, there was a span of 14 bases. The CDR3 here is CASSPTPVGTEAFF. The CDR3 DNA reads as TGTGCCAGCAGCCCAACACCGGTGGGCACTGAAGCTTTCTTT.